Listed below are T cell receptor beta chains from one sample, sequenced in a study of OX40 agonist ivuxolimab in advanced cancers. Sequencing was performed with immunoSEQ multiplex PCR; in TCRdb, only in-frame clones are kept and a portion is missing. The sample includes roughly 70,000 clones, 85% of them seen just once. Specimen: CD4+ or CD8+ T cells sorted from blood, collected in a trial of the OX40 agonist ivuxolimab. The source is an adult with an advanced solid tumor such as melanoma, head and neck, liver or kidney cancer. Each CDR3 is given with its conserved first and last residue. Each record gives: V gene, clone size, D gene, J gene, CDR3 DNA, CDR3 protein. A D gene is named only where the DNA matches it firmly. The size field is filled for only some rows; it gives once, few, many or a size class.

V: TRBV18
size: NA
D: NA
J: TRBJ1-4
DNA: TGTGCCAGCTCACCACCGGTGGGCCATCCAACTAATGAAAAACTGTTTTTT
CDR3: CASSPPVGHPTNEKLFF

V: TRBV7-2
size: NA
D: NA
J: TRBJ2-3
DNA: TGTGCCAGCAGCTTTTTGGGAGCGGCCACAGATACGCAGTATTTT
CDR3: CASSFLGAATDTQYF

V: TRBV6-5
size: once
D: NA
J: TRBJ1-5
DNA: TGTGCCAGCAGTGAAGTGCAGGATCAGCCCCAGCATTTT
CDR3: CASSEVQDQPQHF

V: TRBV7-6
size: NA
D: TRBD2
J: TRBJ2-6
DNA: TGTGCCAGCAGCTTAGTAGTAGCGGGAGGGTCGGGGGCCAACGTCCTGACTTTC
CDR3: CASSLVVAGGSGANVLTF

V: TRBV20-1
size: NA
D: NA
J: TRBJ2-3
DNA: TGCAGTGCCAGAGATACGCAGTATTTT
CDR3: CSARDTQYF

V: TRBV29-1
size: NA
D: NA
J: TRBJ1-5
DNA: TGCAGCGTTGCGGCAGGGAATCTTCAGCCCCAGCATTTT
CDR3: CSVAAGNLQPQHF

V: TRBV7-9
size: NA
D: NA
J: TRBJ2-7
DNA: TGTGCCAGCAGCGAAACAGCGGCATCCTACGAGCAGTACTTC
CDR3: CASSETAASYEQYF

V: TRBV10-3
size: NA
D: NA
J: TRBJ2-7
DNA: TGTGCCATCAGCCTGTCCGCGGGGAGGCCCTACGAGCAGTACTTC
CDR3: CAISLSAGRPYEQYF

V: TRBV2
size: NA
D: TRBD2
J: TRBJ2-7
DNA: TGTGCCAGCAAAATAGCGGGGGGAACCTACGAGCAGTACTTC
CDR3: CASKIAGGTYEQYF

V: TRBV2
size: NA
D: NA
J: TRBJ2-5
DNA: TGTGCCAGCAGTTCCATGTTCCAAGAGACCCAGTACTTC
CDR3: CASSSMFQETQYF

V: TRBV2
size: NA
D: NA
J: TRBJ2-3
DNA: TGTGCCAGCAGTGGGGGGGCTGGCACAGATACGCAGTATTTT
CDR3: CASSGGAGTDTQYF

V: TRBV4-3
size: once
D: NA
J: TRBJ1-1
DNA: TGCGCCAGCAGCACTCAAGGGAGCACTGAAGCTTTCTTT
CDR3: CASSTQGSTEAFF

V: TRBV11-2
size: NA
D: TRBD1
J: TRBJ2-4
DNA: TGTGCCAGCAGCTTACAACCGACAGGGTATGTGGACATTCAGTACTTC
CDR3: CASSLQPTGYVDIQYF

V: TRBV9
size: NA
D: TRBD1
J: TRBJ1-6
DNA: TGTGCCAGCAGCCCCCAGGGGGGCCAAACCCTCCACTTT
CDR3: CASSPQGGQTLHF

V: TRBV9
size: NA
D: TRBD1
J: TRBJ1-6
DNA: TGTGCCAGCAGCGTCGGGACAGATAATTCACCCCTCCACTTT
CDR3: CASSVGTDNSPLHF

V: TRBV11-3
size: NA
D: TRBD2
J: TRBJ2-3
DNA: TGTGCCAGCAGCCGGGGTGTGTCGGGAGGGGGCACAGATACGCAGTATTTT
CDR3: CASSRGVSGGGTDTQYF

V: TRBV7-6
size: few
D: NA
J: TRBJ1-1
DNA: TGTGCCAGCACCGACATGAACACTGAAGCTTTCTTT
CDR3: CASTDMNTEAFF

V: TRBV5-1
size: NA
D: NA
J: TRBJ2-2
DNA: TGCGCCAGCAGCCCCTTGAGGGGCTCGAACACCGGGGAGCTGTTTTTT
CDR3: CASSPLRGSNTGELFF

V: TRBV7-9
size: NA
D: TRBD2
J: TRBJ2-1
DNA: TGTGCCAGCAGCCCGGGGACTAGCGTCAATGAGCAGTTCTTC
CDR3: CASSPGTSVNEQFF

V: TRBV19
size: NA
D: NA
J: TRBJ2-1
DNA: TGTGCCAGTAGGCTGGGTAGCGCCTTTCATCACAATGAGCAGTTCTTC
CDR3: CASRLGSAFHHNEQFF

V: TRBV14
size: NA
D: NA
J: TRBJ1-4
DNA: TGTGCCAGCAGCCAAGAAATGGGGGCTGAAAAACTGTTTTTT
CDR3: CASSQEMGAEKLFF

V: TRBV7-9
size: NA
D: TRBD1
J: TRBJ1-2
DNA: TGTGCCAGCAGTCTTACAGGGGAGGCTAACTATGGCTACACCTTC
CDR3: CASSLTGEANYGYTF

V: TRBV11-3
size: NA
D: NA
J: TRBJ2-1
DNA: TGTGCCAGCAGCTTAGCCGACAATGAGCAGTTCTTC
CDR3: CASSLADNEQFF

V: TRBV18
size: NA
D: TRBD1
J: TRBJ2-5
DNA: TGTGCCAGCTCACCGCCTTCAGGGGGCGAGACCCAGTACTTC
CDR3: CASSPPSGGETQYF

V: TRBV6-1
size: NA
D: NA
J: TRBJ1-2
DNA: TGTGCCAGCAGTGACGGGAACTATGGCTACACCTTC
CDR3: CASSDGNYGYTF